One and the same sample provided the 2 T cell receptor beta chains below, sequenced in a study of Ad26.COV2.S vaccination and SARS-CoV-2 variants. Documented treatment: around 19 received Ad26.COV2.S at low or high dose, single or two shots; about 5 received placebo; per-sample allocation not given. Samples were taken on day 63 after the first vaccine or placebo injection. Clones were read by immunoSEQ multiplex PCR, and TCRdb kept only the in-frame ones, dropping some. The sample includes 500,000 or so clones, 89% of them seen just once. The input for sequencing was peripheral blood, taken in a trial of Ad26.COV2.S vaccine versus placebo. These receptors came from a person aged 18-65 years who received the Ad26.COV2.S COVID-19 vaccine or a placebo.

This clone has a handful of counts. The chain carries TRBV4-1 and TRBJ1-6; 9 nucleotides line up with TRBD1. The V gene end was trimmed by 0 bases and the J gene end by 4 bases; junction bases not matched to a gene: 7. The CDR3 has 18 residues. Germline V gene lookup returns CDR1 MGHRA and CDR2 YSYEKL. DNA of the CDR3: TGCGCCAGCAGCCAAGATAGGACCGGGACAGGGTATAATTCACCCCTCCACTTT. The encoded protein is CASSQDRTGTGYNSPLHF.

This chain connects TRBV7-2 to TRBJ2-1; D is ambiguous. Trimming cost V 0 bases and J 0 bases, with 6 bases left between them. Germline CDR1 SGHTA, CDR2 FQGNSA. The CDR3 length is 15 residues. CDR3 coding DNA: TGTGCCAGCAGCTTAGCGGAACGCTCCTACAATGAGCAGTTCTTC. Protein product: CASSLAERSYNEQFF.